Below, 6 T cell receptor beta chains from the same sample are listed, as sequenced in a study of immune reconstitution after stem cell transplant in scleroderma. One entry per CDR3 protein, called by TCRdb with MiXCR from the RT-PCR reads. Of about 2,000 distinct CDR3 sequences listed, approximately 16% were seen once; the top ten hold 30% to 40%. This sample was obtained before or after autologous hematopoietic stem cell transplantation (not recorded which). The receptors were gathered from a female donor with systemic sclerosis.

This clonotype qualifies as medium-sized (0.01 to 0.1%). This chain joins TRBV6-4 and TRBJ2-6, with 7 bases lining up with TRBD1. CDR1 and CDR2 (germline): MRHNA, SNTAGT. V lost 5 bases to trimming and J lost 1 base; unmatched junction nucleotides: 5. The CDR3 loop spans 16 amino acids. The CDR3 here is CASSRDSGSGANVLTF. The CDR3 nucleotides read TGTGCCAGCAGTAGGGACAGCGGTTCTGGGGCCAACGTCCTGACTTTC.

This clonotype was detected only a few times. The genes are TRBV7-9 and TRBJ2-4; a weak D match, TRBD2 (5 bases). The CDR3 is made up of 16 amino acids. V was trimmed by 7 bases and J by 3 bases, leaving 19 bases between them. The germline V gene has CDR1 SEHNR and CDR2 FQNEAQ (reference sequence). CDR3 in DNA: TGTGCCAGCACGCGTACGGAGGATGTGGGCAAAAACATTCAGTACTTC. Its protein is CASTRTEDVGKNIQYF.

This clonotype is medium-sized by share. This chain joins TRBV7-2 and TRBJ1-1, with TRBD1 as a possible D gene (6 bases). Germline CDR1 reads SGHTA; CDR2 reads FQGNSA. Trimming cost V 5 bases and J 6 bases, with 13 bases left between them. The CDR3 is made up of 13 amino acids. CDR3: CASSPGGGAEAFF. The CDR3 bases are TGTGCCAGCAGCCCCGGAGGGGGTGCTGAAGCTTTCTTT.

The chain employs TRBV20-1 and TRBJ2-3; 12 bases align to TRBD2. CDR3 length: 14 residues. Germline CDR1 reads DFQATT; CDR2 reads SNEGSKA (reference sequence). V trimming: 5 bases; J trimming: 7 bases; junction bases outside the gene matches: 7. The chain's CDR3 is CSAPRTSGVYTQYF. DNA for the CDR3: TGCAGTGCTCCCCGGACTAGCGGGGTCTATACGCAGTATTTT.

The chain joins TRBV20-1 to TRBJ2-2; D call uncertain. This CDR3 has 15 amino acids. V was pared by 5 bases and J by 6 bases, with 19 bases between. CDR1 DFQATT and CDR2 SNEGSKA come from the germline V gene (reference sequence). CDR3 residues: CSAQDWTGRAGELFF. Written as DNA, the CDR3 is TGCAGTGCTCAAGACTGGACGGGTCGGGCCGGGGAGCTGTTTTTT.

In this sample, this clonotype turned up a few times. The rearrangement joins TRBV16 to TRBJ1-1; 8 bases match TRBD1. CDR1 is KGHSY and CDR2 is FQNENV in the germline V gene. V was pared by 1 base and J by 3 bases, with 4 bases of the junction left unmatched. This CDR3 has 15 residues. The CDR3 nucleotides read TGTGCCAGCAGCCAATTCCAGGGGGCGGACACTGAAGCTTTCTTT. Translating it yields CASSQFQGADTEAFF.